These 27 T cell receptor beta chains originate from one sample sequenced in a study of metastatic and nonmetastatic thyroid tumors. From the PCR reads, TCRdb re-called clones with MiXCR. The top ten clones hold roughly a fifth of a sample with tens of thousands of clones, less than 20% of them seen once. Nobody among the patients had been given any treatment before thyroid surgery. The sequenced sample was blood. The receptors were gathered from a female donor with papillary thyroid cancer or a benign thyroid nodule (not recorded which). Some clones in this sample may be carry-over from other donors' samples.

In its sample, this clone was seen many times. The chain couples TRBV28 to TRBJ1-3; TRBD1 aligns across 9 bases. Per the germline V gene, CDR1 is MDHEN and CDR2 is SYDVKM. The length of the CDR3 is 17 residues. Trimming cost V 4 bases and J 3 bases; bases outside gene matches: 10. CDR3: CASSSLPGTGFGNTIYF. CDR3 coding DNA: TGTGCCAGCAGTTCCCTCCCCGGGACAGGGTTTGGAAACACCATATATTTT.

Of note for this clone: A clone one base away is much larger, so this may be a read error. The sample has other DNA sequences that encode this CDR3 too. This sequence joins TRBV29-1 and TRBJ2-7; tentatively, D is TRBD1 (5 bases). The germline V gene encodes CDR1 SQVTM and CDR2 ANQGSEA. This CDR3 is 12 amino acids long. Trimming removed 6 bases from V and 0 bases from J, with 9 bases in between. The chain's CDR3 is CSVVQGSYEQYF. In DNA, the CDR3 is TGCAGCGTCGTTCAGGGCTCCTACGAGCAGTACTTC.

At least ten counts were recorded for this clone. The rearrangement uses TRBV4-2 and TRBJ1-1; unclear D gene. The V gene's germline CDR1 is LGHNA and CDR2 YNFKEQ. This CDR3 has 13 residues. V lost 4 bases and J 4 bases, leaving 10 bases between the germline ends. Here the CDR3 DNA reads TGTGCCAGCAGCCTCGCTTTTGGCACTGAAGCTTTCTTT. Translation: CASSLAFGTEAFF.

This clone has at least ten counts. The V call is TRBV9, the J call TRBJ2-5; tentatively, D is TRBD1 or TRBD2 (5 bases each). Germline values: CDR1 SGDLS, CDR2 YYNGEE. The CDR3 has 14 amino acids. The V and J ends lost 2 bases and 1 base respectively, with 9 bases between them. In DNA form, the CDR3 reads TGTGCCAGCAGCGTTCCCGGGGCCCAAGAGACCCAGTACTTC. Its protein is CASSVPGAQETQYF.

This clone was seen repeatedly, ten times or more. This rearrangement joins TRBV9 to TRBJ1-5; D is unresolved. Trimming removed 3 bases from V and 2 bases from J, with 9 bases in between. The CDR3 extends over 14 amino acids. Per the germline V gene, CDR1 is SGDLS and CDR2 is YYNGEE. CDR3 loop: CASSASIGNQPQHF. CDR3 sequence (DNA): TGTGCCAGCAGCGCCAGTATCGGCAATCAGCCCCAGCATTTT.

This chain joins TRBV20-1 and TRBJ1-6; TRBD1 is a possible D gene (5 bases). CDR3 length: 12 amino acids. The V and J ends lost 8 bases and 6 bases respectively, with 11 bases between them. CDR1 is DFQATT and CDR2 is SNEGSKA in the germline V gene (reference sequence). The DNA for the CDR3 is TGCAGTACCGATAGGGGTAATTCACCCCTCCACTTT. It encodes CSTDRGNSPLHF.

CDR3 residues: CASSARQGMLNTEAFF. The CDR3, as DNA: TGTGCCAGCAGTGCACGACAGGGGATGTTGAACACTGAAGCTTTCTTT. The chain recombines TRBV6-1 with TRBJ1-1, with 8 positions matching TRBD1. This CDR3 comprises 16 residues. J gave up 0 bases and V 4 bases, and 7 bases lay outside the gene matches. Germline V lookup: CDR1 MNHNS, CDR2 SASEGT.

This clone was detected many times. The CDR3 DNA sequence: TGTGCCAGCAGTTACGCTAGCGGGAGAGGGAATGAGCAGTTCTTC. It translates to CASSYASGRGNEQFF. The chain carries TRBV6-2 or TRBV6-3 and TRBJ2-1; 10 nucleotides align to TRBD2. The CDR3 loop spans 15 amino acids. The germline gives CDR1 MNHEY, CDR2 SVGEGT. Trimming cost V 2 bases and J 7 bases; bases outside gene matches: 5.

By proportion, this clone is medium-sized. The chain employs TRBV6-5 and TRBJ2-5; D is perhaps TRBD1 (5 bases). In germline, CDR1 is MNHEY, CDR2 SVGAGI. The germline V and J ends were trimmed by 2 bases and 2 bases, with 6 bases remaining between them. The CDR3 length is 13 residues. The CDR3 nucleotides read TGTGCCAGCAGTTACGGGGCGCAAGAGACCCAGTACTTC. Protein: CASSYGAQETQYF.

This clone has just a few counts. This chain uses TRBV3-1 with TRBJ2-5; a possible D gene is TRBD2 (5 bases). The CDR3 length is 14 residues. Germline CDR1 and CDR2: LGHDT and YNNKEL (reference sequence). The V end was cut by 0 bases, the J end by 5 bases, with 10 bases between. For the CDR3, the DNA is TGTGCCAGCAGCCAAGAGGACTTGGGGGAGACCCAGTACTTC. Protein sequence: CASSQEDLGETQYF.

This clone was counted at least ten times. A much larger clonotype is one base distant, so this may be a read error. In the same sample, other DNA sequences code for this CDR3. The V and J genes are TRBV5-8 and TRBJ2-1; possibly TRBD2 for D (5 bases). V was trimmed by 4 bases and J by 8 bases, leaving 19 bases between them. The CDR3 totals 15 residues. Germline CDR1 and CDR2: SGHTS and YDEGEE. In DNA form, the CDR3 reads TGTGCCAGCAGCCACGTACCGGGATTGGGCGATGAGCAGTTCTTC. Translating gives CASSHVPGLGDEQFF. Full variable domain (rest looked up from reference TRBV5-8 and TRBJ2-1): EAGVTQSPTHLIKTRGQQATLRCSPISGHTSVYWYQQALGLGLQFLLWYDEGEERNRGNFPPRFSGRQFPNYSSELNVNALELEDSALYLCASSHVPGLGDEQFFGPGTRLTVL.

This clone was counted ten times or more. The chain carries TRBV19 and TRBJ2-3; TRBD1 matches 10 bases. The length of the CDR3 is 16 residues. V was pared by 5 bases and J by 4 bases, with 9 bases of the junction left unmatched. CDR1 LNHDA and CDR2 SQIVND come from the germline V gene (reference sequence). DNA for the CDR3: TGTGCCAGTAGTGCGCCGGGACAGGGGTGGGCAGATACGCAGTATTTT. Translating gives CASSAPGQGWADTQYF.

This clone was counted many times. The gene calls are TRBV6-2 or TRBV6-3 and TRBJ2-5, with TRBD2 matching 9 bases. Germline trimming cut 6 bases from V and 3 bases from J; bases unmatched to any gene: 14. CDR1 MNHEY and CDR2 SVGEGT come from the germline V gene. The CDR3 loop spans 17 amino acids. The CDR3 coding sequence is TGTGCCAGCAGACCCTCTAGCGGGGAATACCCTGAAGAGACCCAGTACTTC. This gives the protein CASRPSSGEYPEETQYF.

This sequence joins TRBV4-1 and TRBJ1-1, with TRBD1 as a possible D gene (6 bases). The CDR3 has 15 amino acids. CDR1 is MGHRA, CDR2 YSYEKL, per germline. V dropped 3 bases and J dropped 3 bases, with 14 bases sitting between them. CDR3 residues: CASSHMWGQDTEAFF. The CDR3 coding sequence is TGCGCCAGCAGCCATATGTGGGGGCAGGACACTGAAGCTTTCTTT.

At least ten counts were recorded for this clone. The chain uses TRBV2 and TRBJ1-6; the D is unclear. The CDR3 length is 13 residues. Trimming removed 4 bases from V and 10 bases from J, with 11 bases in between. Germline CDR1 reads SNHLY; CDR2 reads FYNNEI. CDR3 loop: CASSVAIGSPLHF. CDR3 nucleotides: TGTGCCAGCAGTGTGGCCATAGGGTCACCCCTCCACTTT.

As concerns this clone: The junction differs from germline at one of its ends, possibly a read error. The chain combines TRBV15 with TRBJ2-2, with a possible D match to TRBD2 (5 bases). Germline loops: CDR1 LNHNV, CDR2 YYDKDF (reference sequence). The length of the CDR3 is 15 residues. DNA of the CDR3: TGTGCCGCCAGCAGAGTGTCGGGGAACGCCGGGGAGCTGTTTTTT. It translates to CAASRVSGNAGELFF. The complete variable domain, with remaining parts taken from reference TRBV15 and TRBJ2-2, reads DAMVIQNPRYQVTQFGKPVTLSCSQTLNHNVMYWYQQKSSQAPKLLFHYYDKDFNNEADTPDNFQSRRPNTSFCFLDIRSPGLGDTAMYLCAASRVSGNAGELFFGEGSRLTVL.

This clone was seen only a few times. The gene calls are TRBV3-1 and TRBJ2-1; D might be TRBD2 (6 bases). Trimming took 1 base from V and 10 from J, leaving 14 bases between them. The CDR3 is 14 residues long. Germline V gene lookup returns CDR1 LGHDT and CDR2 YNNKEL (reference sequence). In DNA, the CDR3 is TGTGCCAGCAGCCAAGGATCGGTGGCGGGGGAGCAGTTCTTC. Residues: CASSQGSVAGEQFF.

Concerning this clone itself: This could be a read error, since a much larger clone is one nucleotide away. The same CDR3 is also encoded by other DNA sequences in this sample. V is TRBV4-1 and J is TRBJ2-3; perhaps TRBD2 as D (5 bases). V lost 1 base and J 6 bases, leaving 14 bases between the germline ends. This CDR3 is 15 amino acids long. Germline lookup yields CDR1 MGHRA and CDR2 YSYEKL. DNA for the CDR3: TGCGCCAGCAGCCAAGTCCCGGGAAACAGCGATACGCAGTATTTT. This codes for CASSQVPGNSDTQYF.

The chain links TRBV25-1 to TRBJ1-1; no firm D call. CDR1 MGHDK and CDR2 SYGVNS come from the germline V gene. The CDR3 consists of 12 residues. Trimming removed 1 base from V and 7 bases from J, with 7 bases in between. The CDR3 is CASSESPVEAFF. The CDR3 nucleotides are TGTGCCAGCAGTGAATCCCCGGTTGAAGCTTTCTTT.

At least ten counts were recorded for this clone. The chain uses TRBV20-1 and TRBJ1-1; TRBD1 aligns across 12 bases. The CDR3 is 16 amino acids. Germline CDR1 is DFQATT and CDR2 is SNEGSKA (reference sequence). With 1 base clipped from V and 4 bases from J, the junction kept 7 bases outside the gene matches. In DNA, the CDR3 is TGCAGTGCTAGAGGGGACAGGGGGCTATTAAGCACTGAAGCTTTCTTT. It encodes CSARGDRGLLSTEAFF.

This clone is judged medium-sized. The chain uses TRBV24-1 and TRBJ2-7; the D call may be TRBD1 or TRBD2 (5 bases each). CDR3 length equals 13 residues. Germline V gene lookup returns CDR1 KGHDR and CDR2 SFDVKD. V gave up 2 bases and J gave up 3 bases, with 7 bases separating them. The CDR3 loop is CATSDWDGYEQYF. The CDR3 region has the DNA TGTGCCACCAGTGATTGGGACGGCTACGAGCAGTACTTC.

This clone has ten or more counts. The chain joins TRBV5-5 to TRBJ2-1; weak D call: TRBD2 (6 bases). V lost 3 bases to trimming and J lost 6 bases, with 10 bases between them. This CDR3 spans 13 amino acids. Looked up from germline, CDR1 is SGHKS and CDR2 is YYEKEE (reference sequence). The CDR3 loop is CASSSGLRNEQFF. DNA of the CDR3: TGTGCCAGCAGCTCGGGACTCCGCAATGAGCAGTTCTTC.

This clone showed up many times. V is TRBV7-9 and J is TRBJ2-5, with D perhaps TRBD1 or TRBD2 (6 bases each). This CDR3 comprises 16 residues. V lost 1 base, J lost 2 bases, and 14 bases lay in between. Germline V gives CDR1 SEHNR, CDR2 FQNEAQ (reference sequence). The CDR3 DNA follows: TGTGCCAGCAGCTTAGTTGGGGGGCCAATTCAAGAGACCCAGTACTTC. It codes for CASSLVGGPIQETQYF.

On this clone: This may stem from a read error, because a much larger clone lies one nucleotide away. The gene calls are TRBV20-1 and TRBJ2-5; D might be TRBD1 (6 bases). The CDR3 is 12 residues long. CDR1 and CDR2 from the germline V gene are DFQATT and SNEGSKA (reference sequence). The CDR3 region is CSSSGGRETQYF. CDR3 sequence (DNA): TGCAGTTCTAGTGGGGGCCGGGAGACCCAGTACTTC.

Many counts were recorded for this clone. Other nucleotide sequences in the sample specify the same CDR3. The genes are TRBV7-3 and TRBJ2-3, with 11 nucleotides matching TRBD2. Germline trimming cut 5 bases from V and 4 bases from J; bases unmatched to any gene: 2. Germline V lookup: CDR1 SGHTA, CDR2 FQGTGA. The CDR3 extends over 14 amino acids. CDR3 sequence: CASSVAGGADTQYF. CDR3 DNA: TGTGCCAGCAGCGTAGCGGGGGGGGCAGATACGCAGTATTTT.

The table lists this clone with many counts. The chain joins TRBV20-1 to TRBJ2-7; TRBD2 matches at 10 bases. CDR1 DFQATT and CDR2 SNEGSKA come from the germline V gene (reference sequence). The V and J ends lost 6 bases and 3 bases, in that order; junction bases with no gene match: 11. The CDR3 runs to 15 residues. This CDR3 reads CSAHLSERGGYEQYF. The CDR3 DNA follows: TGCAGTGCCCACCTGTCTGAGCGGGGGGGCTACGAGCAGTACTTC.

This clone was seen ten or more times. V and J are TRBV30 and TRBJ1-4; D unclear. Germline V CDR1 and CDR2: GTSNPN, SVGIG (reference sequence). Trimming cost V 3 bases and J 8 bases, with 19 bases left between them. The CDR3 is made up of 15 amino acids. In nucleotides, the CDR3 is TGTGCCTGGAGCCTCCTAACTTCATCTAGGGAAAAACTGTTTTTT. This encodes CAWSLLTSSREKLFF.